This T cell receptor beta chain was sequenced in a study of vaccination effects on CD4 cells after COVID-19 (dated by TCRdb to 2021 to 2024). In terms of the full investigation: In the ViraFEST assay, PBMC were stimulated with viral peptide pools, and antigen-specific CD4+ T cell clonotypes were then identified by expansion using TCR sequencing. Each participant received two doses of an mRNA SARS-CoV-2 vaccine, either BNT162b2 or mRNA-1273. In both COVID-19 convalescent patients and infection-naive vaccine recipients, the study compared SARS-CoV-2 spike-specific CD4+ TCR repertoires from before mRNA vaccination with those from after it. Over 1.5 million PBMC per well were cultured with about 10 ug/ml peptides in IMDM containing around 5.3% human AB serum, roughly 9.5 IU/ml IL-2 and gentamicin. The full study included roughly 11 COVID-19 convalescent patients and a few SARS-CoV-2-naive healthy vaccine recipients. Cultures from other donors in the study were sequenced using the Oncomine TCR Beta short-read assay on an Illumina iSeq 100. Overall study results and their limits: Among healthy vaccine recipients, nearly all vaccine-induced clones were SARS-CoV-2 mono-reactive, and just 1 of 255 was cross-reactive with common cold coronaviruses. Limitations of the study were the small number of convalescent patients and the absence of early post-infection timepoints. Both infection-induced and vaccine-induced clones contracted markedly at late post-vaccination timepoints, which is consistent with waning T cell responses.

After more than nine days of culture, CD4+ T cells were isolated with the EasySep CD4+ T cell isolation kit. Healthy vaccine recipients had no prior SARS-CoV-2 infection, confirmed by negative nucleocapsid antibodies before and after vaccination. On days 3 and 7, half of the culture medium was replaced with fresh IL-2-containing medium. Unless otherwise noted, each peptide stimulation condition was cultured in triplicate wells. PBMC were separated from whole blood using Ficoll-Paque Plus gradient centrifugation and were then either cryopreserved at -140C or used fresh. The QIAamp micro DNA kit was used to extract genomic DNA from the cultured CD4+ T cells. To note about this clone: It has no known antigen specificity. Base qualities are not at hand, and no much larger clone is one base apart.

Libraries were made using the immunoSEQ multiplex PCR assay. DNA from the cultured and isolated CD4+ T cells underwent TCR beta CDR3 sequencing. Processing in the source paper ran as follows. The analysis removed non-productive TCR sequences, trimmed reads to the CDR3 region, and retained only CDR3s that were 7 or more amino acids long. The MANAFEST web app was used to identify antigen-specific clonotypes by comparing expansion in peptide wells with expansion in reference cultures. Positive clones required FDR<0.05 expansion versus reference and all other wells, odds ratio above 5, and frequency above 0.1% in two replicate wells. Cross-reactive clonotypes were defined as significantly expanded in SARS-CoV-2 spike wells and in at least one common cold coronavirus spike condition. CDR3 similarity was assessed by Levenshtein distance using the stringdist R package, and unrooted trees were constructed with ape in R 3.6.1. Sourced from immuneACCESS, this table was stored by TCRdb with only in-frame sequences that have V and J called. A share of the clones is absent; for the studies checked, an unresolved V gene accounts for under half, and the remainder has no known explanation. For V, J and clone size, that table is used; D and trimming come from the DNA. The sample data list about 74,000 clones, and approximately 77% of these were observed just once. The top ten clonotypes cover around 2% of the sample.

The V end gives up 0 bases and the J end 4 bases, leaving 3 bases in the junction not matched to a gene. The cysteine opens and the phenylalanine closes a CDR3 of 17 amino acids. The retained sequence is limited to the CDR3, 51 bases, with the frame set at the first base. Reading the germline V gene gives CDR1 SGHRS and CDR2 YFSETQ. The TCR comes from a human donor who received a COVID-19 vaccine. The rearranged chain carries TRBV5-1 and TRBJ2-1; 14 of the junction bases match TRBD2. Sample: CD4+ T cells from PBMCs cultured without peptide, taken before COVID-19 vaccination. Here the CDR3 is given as CASSLGLAGGRYNEQFF. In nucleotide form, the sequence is TGCGCCAGCAGCTTGGGACTAGCGGGGGGGCGTTACAATGAGCAGTTCTTC. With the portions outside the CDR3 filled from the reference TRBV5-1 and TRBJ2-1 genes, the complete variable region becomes KAGVTQTPRYLIKTRGQQVTLSCSPISGHRSVSWYQQTPGQGLQFLFEYFSETQRNKGNFPGRFSGRQFSNSRSEMNVSTLELGDSALYLCASSLGLAGGRYNEQFFGPGTRLTVL.